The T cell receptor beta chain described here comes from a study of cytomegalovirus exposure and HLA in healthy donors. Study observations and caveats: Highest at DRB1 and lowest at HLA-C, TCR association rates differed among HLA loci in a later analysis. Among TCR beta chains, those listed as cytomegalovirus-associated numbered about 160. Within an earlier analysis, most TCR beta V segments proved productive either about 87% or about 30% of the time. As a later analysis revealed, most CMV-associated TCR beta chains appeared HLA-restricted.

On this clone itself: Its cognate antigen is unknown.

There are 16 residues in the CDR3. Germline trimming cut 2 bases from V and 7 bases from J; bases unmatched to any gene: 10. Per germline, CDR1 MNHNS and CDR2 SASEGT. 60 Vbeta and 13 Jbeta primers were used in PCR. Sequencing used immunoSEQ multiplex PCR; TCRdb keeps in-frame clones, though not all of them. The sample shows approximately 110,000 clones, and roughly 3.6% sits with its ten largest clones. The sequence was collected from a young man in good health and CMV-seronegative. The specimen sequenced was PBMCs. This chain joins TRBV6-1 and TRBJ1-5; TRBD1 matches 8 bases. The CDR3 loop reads CASSERGGTGSQPQHF. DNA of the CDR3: TGTGCCAGCAGTGAAAGGGGGGGGACAGGCAGCCAGCCCCAGCATTTT.